A selection of T cell receptor beta chains follows, all from one sample in a study of cytomegalovirus exposure and HLA in healthy donors. Sequenced by immunoSEQ multiplex PCR; TCRdb stores in-frame clones only, minus some. The sample comprises fewer than 200,000 clones, approximately 72% of which are singletons, and approximately 6.9% rests with the top ten. Sequenced: PBMCs. All receptors come from a middle-aged man in good health and CMV-seropositive. Each CDR3 is given with its conserved first and last residue. A D gene is named only where the DNA matches it firmly. A clone size is listed for some rows: how often the clone was seen (once, few, many), or a class if it is expanded.

d_call	cdr3_length	v_call	j_call	clone_size	cdr3_nt	cdr3_aa
TRBD1	16	TRBV27	TRBJ1-2	NA	TGTGCCAGCAGTTTATCCCTGACGGACAGGGGTAGGGGCTACACCTTC	CASSLSLTDRGRGYTF
TRBD1	13	TRBV30	TRBJ1-4	NA	TGTGCCTGGCCCGGGACAGGGCCTGAAAAACTGTTTTTT	CAWPGTGPEKLFF
TRBD2	15	TRBV19	TRBJ2-1	NA	TGTGCCAGTAGTAAACGACTAGCGCTCTGGAATGAGCAGTTCTTC	CASSKRLALWNEQFF
TRBD1	14	TRBV5-4	TRBJ2-5	once	TGTGCCAGCAGCTTGGAGGGGGCGGGAGAGACCCAGTACTTC	CASSLEGAGETQYF
TRBD2	18	TRBV9	TRBJ2-1	NA	TGTGCCAGCACCTCGGGAGGACTAGCGGGGTTCTCCTACAATGAGCAGTTCTTC	CASTSGGLAGFSYNEQFF
NA	17	TRBV18	TRBJ2-6	NA	TGTGCCAGCTCACCACGTTCAGCCGGGAGTGGGGCCAACGTCCTGACTTTC	CASSPRSAGSGANVLTF
TRBD2	15	TRBV9	TRBJ2-7	once	TGTGCCAGCAGCGTAAGCGGGGAGAGCTCCTACGAGCAGTACTTC	CASSVSGESSYEQYF
NA	12	TRBV6-6	TRBJ1-1	NA	TGTGCCAGCAGTTATACAGGGCCTGAAGCTTTCTTT	CASSYTGPEAFF
NA	16	TRBV4-3	TRBJ1-3	NA	TGCGCCAGCAGCCAGGTGGACTCTCTGCTTGGAAACACCATATATTTT	CASSQVDSLLGNTIYF
NA	14	TRBV18	TRBJ1-1	NA	TGTGCCAGCTCACCATTGGAATTCAGGACTGAAGCTTTCTTT	CASSPLEFRTEAFF
NA	15	TRBV5-4	TRBJ2-7	few	TGTGCCAGCAGCTTGGGTGGATCGTCGCGGCAAGAGCAGTACTTC	CASSLGGSSRQEQYF
TRBD2	17	TRBV4-2	TRBJ2-3	few	TGTGCCAGCAGCCAAGTCGGGATTAGCGGGGGGGCAGATACGCAGTATTTT	CASSQVGISGGADTQYF
NA	15	TRBV6-4	TRBJ2-1	once	TGTGTCAGCAGTGAGGTGGGGGGAACCTACAATGAGCAGTTCTTC	CVSSEVGGTYNEQFF
TRBD1	13	TRBV2	TRBJ1-5	few	TGTGCCAGCACGGGACAGGGGCTTCAGCCCCAGCATTTT	CASTGQGLQPQHF
TRBD1	16	TRBV5-6	TRBJ1-6	NA	TGTGCCAGCAGCTTGGGGGGGACAGAGTCGAATTCACCCCTCCACTTT	CASSLGGTESNSPLHF
NA	14	TRBV19	TRBJ2-7	NA	TGTGCCAGTAGTCCAGGGGAATATGCCTACGAGCAGTACTTC	CASSPGEYAYEQYF
NA	14	TRBV14	TRBJ2-7	once	TGTGCCAGCAGCCAAGATCAGGGAACCTACGAGCAGTACTTC	CASSQDQGTYEQYF
NA	14	TRBV7-2	TRBJ2-3	few	TGTGCCAGCAGGGGCATGTCTAGCACAGATACGCAGTATTTT	CASRGMSSTDTQYF
NA	14	TRBV7-3	TRBJ2-2	NA	TGTGCCAGCAGCTACCAGGCCCCCACCGGGGAGCTGTTTTTT	CASSYQAPTGELFF
TRBD1	16	TRBV5-1	TRBJ1-2	NA	TGCGCCAGCAGCTTAATCGGACAGGGAGCTAACTATGGCTACACCTTC	CASSLIGQGANYGYTF
NA	16	TRBV19	TRBJ2-2	NA	TGTGCCAGTAGTGGCAGGTGGGACTCCATCACCGGGGAGCTGTTTTTT	CASSGRWDSITGELFF
NA	15	TRBV5-1	TRBJ2-2	NA	TGCGCCAGCAGCTTGGGCGCGCCGAACACCGGGGAGCTGTTTTTT	CASSLGAPNTGELFF
NA	17	TRBV9	TRBJ2-2	NA	TGTGCCAGCAGCGTAAGTCCTGGCGGGGCGGGCACCGGGGAGCTGTTTTTT	CASSVSPGGAGTGELFF
NA	18	TRBV14	TRBJ2-7	NA	TGTGCCAGCAGCCAAGGACTTGGGGCAGGCCCGCATCAGCTCGAGCAGTACTTC	CASSQGLGAGPHQLEQYF
NA	14	TRBV27	TRBJ1-1	NA	TGTGCCAGCAGACGTCCAGGGCTGTGGACTGAAGCTTTCTTT	CASRRPGLWTEAFF
NA	16	TRBV6-4	TRBJ2-3	NA	TGTGCCAGCAGCCTAGATGGGGGGGCCGGCACAGATACGCAGTATTTT	CASSLDGGAGTDTQYF
TRBD2	15	TRBV5-1	TRBJ2-2	NA	TGCGCCAGCAGCGCTCTAGCGGGGGGTACCGGGGAGCTGTTTTTT	CASSALAGGTGELFF
TRBD2	12	TRBV7-2	TRBJ2-3	NA	TGTGCCAGCAGCTTACTAGCGGGGGCCCGGTATTTT	CASSLLAGARYF
NA	13	TRBV5-6	TRBJ1-1	NA	TGTGCCAGCAGCTTATTTAGGGGCACTGAAGCTTTCTTT	CASSLFRGTEAFF
TRBD2	16	TRBV13	TRBJ2-3	few	TGTGCCAGCAGCTTAGGTGCGGGGGGCGGGCCAAGTACGCAGTATTTT	CASSLGAGGGPSTQYF
NA	13	TRBV6-5	TRBJ1-2	NA	TGTGCCAGCAGTCCCGGGTCGGGCTATGGCTACACCTTC	CASSPGSGYGYTF
TRBD1	16	TRBV9	TRBJ2-2	once	TGTGCCAGCAGCTTACGACAGGGTTTTGGAGCCGGGGAGCTGTTTTTT	CASSLRQGFGAGELFF
NA	15	TRBV7-8	TRBJ1-2	NA	TGTGCCAGCAGCCCTCCGGGGGATACAAACTATGGCTACACCTTC	CASSPPGDTNYGYTF
NA	16	TRBV4-1	TRBJ1-2	NA	TGCGCCAGCAGCCAAGGGGAGGAAAAACCTAACTATGGCTACACCTTC	CASSQGEEKPNYGYTF
NA	13	TRBV6-5	TRBJ1-2	NA	TGTGCCAGCGGGTCTAGACAGAACTATGGCTACACCTTC	CASGSRQNYGYTF
TRBD2	13	TRBV7-9	TRBJ2-5	few	TGTGCCAGCAGCTTAGAAGCGGGGGGTTTAGAGTACTTC	CASSLEAGGLEYF
TRBD2	15	TRBV5-4	TRBJ2-2	NA	TGTGCCAGCAGCCTCGGGGGGGCCAACACCGGGGAGCTGTTTTTT	CASSLGGANTGELFF
NA	13	TRBV18	TRBJ1-1	few	TGTGCCAGCTCACCATTGTTAAACACTGAAGCTTTCTTT	CASSPLLNTEAFF
TRBD1	15	TRBV7-6	TRBJ2-1	few	TGTGCCAGCAGCCAAATGGACAGGGGTGACAATGAGCAGTTCTTC	CASSQMDRGDNEQFF
NA	14	TRBV7-9	TRBJ2-2	NA	TGTGCCAGCAGCTTATATAGTCTCACCGGGGAGCTGTTTTTT	CASSLYSLTGELFF
NA	16	TRBV5-1	TRBJ2-7	NA	TGCGCCAGCAGCCGCTCCGTGGGGCAGGTCGACTACGAGCAGTACTTC	CASSRSVGQVDYEQYF
NA	16	TRBV7-2	TRBJ2-7	NA	TGTGCCAGCAGCCCAAGCTGGGGGGGCGCGGGCCACGAGCAGTACTTC	CASSPSWGGAGHEQYF
TRBD2	14	TRBV27	TRBJ2-4	NA	TGTGCCAGCAGGGCGGGGGGTGCCAAAAACATTCAGTACTTC	CASRAGGAKNIQYF
NA	14	TRBV4-1	TRBJ2-7	NA	TGCGCCAGCAGCCAAGTGACTGTTAGTTACGAGCAGTACTTC	CASSQVTVSYEQYF
NA	14	TRBV30	TRBJ1-1	NA	TGTGCCTGGGGTACCGGACAGCAGAACACTGAAGCTTTCTTT	CAWGTGQQNTEAFF
NA	15	TRBV7-9	TRBJ2-1	NA	TGTGCCAGCAGCTTAAGGCTGGACACAGACAATGAGCAGTTCTTC	CASSLRLDTDNEQFF
TRBD1	17	TRBV11-2	TRBJ2-7	NA	TGTGCCAGCAGCCGGTACTTTGGTGGGACAGGACCTTACGAGCAGTACTTC	CASSRYFGGTGPYEQYF
NA	10	TRBV20-1	TRBJ1-1	NA	TGCAGTGGGAGGACAGAGAGAGCTTTCTTT	CSGRTERAFF
NA	15	TRBV11-2	TRBJ2-3	NA	TGTGCCAGCAGCTCGAGGGTAGGCAGCACAGATACGCAGTATTTT	CASSSRVGSTDTQYF
NA	14	TRBV6-5	TRBJ1-1	NA	TGTGCCAGCAGTTACTCGACGGGGAACACTGAAGCTTTCTTT	CASSYSTGNTEAFF
NA	11	TRBV6-5	TRBJ2-7	NA	TGTGCCAGCAGTTCCGGGGGCGAGCAGTACTTC	CASSSGGEQYF